This TCR beta chain came from a study of blood T cells in healthy people across ages. In the study overall: Through template switching, about one barcoded beta molecule was captured per two T cells, as measured in model experiments.

For every donor, a draw yielded around 10 milliliters of peripheral blood. A J-beta primer mix and a sample-barcoded 5' primer were used in a second PCR of about 7 to 12 cycles. TCRdb recomputed calls from the 5' RACE reads with MiXCR, one row per CDR3 protein. The table lists around 1,100,000 distinct CDR3 sequences, more than 30% of them singletons. This clonotype was observed a handful of times. This receptor was obtained from a man younger than 35 in good health. The specimen sequenced was blood.

The CDR3 region is CASSLRPQGDTEAFF. Here the CDR3 DNA reads TGCGCCAGCAGCCTGCGGCCACAGGGTGACACTGAAGCTTTCTTT. The chain carries TRBV4-3 and TRBJ1-1, with D possibly being TRBD1 (6 bases). V lost 4 bases and J 3 bases, leaving 15 bases between the germline ends. The length of the CDR3 is 15 residues. Per the germline V gene, CDR1 is LGHNA and CDR2 is YSLEER.